This T cell receptor (beta chain) was obtained from a study of vaccination and CD4 T cells after COVID-19. Study as a whole: The post-COVID sampling time was a median roughly 100 days after diagnosis, ranging from 35 to 161.

The Oncomine TCR Beta short-read assay sequenced DNA from cultured CD4+ T cells. The template was genomic DNA from cultured CD4+ T cells. TCRdb analysed the PCR reads with MiXCR anew, one entry per CDR3 protein. The sample includes 10,000 or so distinct CDR3 sequences, approximately 60% of them seen just once. This clonotype was picked up a small number of times. Its antigen is not known. As for treatment: approximately 9-day PBMC culture with coronavirus spike peptide pools or control peptides (ViraFEST assay). The CDR3 covers 15 residues. Trimming cost V 4 bases and J 7 bases, with 19 bases left between them.

The sequence derives from a human donor who had recovered from COVID-19. The chain combines TRBV12-3 or TRBV12-4 with TRBJ1-2; D is uncertain. The source material was CD4+ T cells from blood, cultured in vitro. For the CDR3, the DNA is TGTGCCAGCAGTTCCCCGCTGACGGAGCTTGGTGGCTACACCTTC. It encodes CASSSPLTELGGYTF.